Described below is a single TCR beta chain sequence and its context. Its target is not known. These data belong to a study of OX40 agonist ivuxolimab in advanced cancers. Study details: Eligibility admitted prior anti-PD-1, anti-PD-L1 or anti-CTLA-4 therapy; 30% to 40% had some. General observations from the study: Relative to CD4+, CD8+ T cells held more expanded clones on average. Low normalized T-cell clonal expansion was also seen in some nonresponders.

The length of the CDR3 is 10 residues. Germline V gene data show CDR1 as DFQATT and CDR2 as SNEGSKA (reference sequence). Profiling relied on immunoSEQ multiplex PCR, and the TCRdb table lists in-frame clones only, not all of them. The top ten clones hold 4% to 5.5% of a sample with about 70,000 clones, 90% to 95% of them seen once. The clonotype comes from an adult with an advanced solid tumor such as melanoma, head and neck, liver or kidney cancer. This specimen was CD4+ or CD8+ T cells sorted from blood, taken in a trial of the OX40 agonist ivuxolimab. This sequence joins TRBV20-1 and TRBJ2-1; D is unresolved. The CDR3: CRPVGDEQFF. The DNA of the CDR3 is TGCAGGCCCGTCGGCGATGAGCAGTTCTTC.